Listed here are 10 T cell receptor beta chains from one sample, sequenced in a study of T cell clonotyping in hematopoietic cell transplantation. Sequenced by immunoSEQ multiplex PCR; TCRdb stores in-frame clones only, minus some. The sample shows about 41,000 clones, 95% of them seen only once. Source material: peripheral blood mononuclear cells. These receptors were taken from a young man in good health. Some clones in this sample may be carry-over from other donors' samples.

The chain combines TRBV29-1 with TRBJ2-5; D gene unclear. The germline V gene has CDR1 SQVTM and CDR2 ANQGSEA. V was clipped by 7 bases and J by 3 bases, with 15 bases between them. This CDR3 spans 13 amino acids. The CDR3 here is CSAYAPWEETQYF. As DNA, the CDR3 is TGCAGCGCTTACGCACCTTGGGAAGAGACCCAGTACTTC.

This sequence joins TRBV6-5 and TRBJ1-1; TRBD1 might be the D (5 bases). This CDR3 contains 11 residues. V was pared by 2 bases and J by 10 bases, with 8 bases between. Looked up from germline, CDR1 is MNHEY and CDR2 is SVGAGI. The CDR3 loop reads CASSYGTLAFF. CDR3 bases: TGTGCCAGCAGTTACGGGACTTTAGCTTTCTTT.

The chain joins TRBV7-2 to TRBJ2-2, with D hard to call. CDR3 length: 13 amino acids. Germline CDR1 SGHTA, CDR2 FQGNSA. Between the trimmed V and J ends, which lost 1 base and 8 bases, there was a span of 8 bases. The CDR3 DNA is TGTGCCAGCAGCTTAGTGGGGTCGGGGGAGCTGTTTTTT. It translates to CASSLVGSGELFF.

The CDR3 DNA reads TGCAGCTCAACGGACAGGGGGCAGGCCGAGACCCAGTACTTC. It specifies CSSTDRGQAETQYF. This chain connects TRBV29-1 to TRBJ2-5; 11 bases are a match to TRBD1. V trimming: 8 bases; J trimming: 5 bases; junction bases outside the gene matches: 10. The CDR3 length is 14 residues. In germline, CDR1 is SQVTM, CDR2 ANQGSEA.

The CDR3 is CASSPQGYEQYF. The CDR3 DNA sequence: TGTGCCAGCAGCCCTCAGGGCTACGAGCAGTACTTC. This rearrangement joins TRBV14 to TRBJ2-7; D possibly corresponds to TRBD1 (5 bases). Germline V gene data show CDR1 as SGHDN and CDR2 as FVKESK. This CDR3 is 12 amino acids long. Trimming took off 4 bases at V and 3 bases at J, with 7 bases between the two ends.

V and J are TRBV2 and TRBJ2-7, with D unresolved. There are 12 residues in the CDR3. In germline, CDR1 is SNHLY, CDR2 FYNNEI. Trimming removed 2 bases from V and 4 bases from J, with 6 bases in between. This CDR3 reads CASSERDYEQYF. CDR3 bases: TGTGCCAGCAGTGAAAGAGATTACGAGCAGTACTTC.

This clone has just one count. V gene TRBV11-3 combines with J gene TRBJ1-2; 8 bases match TRBD1. The J segment lost 8 bases and the V segment lost 5 bases, leaving 7 bases of the junction unmatched. This CDR3 contains 13 residues. Germline V gives CDR1 SGHNT, CDR2 YENEEA. CDR3 DNA sequence: TGTGCCAGCAGCGACCCCGACAGGGGCGGCTACACCTTC. Amino acid sequence: CASSDPDRGGYTF.

The chain combines TRBV6-5 with TRBJ2-7; 9 positions match TRBD1. The J segment lost 6 bases and the V segment lost 7 bases, leaving 7 bases of the junction unmatched. Germline-derived CDR1 and CDR2 are MNHEY and SVGAGI. This CDR3 region has 13 residues. CDR3 sequence: CASIRDRDGEQYF. CDR3 sequence (DNA): TGTGCCAGCATTAGGGACAGGGACGGCGAGCAGTACTTC.

The genes are TRBV4-2 and TRBJ2-2, with D possibly TRBD2 on 5 matching bases. The CDR3 length is 13 residues. V was clipped by 9 bases and J by 1 base, with 9 bases between them. CDR1 LGHNA and CDR2 YNFKEQ come from the germline V gene. The CDR3 sequence is CASGRGNTGELFF. The CDR3 DNA follows: TGTGCCAGTGGACGGGGGAACACCGGGGAGCTGTTTTTT.

The V call is TRBV5-1, the J call TRBJ1-1; TRBD1 matches 9 bases. The germline V gene has CDR1 SGHRS and CDR2 YFSETQ. This CDR3 spans 14 amino acids. The V and J ends lost 4 bases and 5 bases, in that order; junction bases with no gene match: 6. CDR3 region: CASSRRQGDTEAFF. The CDR3 DNA reads as TGCGCCAGCAGCCGACGACAGGGGGATACTGAAGCTTTCTTT.